One and the same sample provided the 14 T cell receptor beta chains below, sequenced in a study of prognosis after radiotherapy for stage I lung cancer. The authors amplified TCR beta CDR3 from genomic DNA using two-round multiplex PCR. Round-one PCR had primers specific to each TRBV and TRBJ gene. TCRdb passed the multiplex PCR reads through MiXCR, listing each CDR3 protein once. This sample carries about 13,000 distinct CDR3 sequences, 47% of them seen once, and the ten largest clones take around a quarter. The sample consisted of PBMCs, taken before or after stereotactic body radiation therapy (not recorded which). These receptors were taken from a donor aged 50 or older with non-small cell lung cancer.

The rearrangement links TRBV5-1 to TRBJ2-5, with TRBD2 matching 13 bases. The junction had 8 bases not matched to a gene; V was cut back by 4 bases and J by 5 bases. The germline V gene encodes CDR1 SGHRS and CDR2 YFSETQ. This CDR3 is built from 16 residues. CDR3 in amino acids: CASSETSGRAFETQYF. The CDR3 coding sequence is TGCGCCAGCAGCGAAACTAGCGGGAGGGCCTTTGAGACCCAGTACTTC. The whole variable domain, remainder taken from reference TRBV5-1 and TRBJ2-5, is KAGVTQTPRYLIKTRGQQVTLSCSPISGHRSVSWYQQTPGQGLQFLFEYFSETQRNKGNFPGRFSGRQFSNSRSEMNVSTLELGDSALYLCASSETSGRAFETQYFGPGTRLLVL.

Details on this clonotype: A far larger clone is one base from this, pointing to a likely read error. CDR3 in amino acids: CASCQRREINEQFF. CDR3 coding DNA: TGTGCCAGCTGCCAGAGGCGGGAGATCAATGAGCAGTTCTTC. This chain connects TRBV6-5 to TRBJ2-1, with 7 bases fitting TRBD2. V shed 8 bases, J shed 6 bases, and the junction held 10 bases outside the gene matches. This CDR3 has 14 amino acids. In germline, CDR1 is MNHEY, CDR2 SVGAGI.

The chain couples TRBV27 to TRBJ2-7; D perhaps matches TRBD2 (5 bases). Germline assignment: CDR1 MNHEY and CDR2 SMNVEV (reference sequence). The CDR3 sequence is 13 residues long. V was clipped by 6 bases and J by 2 bases, with 11 bases between them. Here the CDR3 DNA reads TGTGCCAGCAGCTCGGGGAGAACCTACGAGCAGTACTTC. It specifies CASSSGRTYEQYF.

About this clonotype: This sequence is one base from a far larger clone and is likely a read error. The chain is built from TRBV6-1 and TRBJ2-7, with D possibly being TRBD2 (7 bases). Germline assignment: CDR1 MNHNS and CDR2 SASEGT. The length of the CDR3 is 16 residues. V lost 5 bases and J lost 0, with 17 bases in between. In nucleotides, the CDR3 is TGTGCCAGCAGTTACCTTGGGAGGGACAACTCCTACGAGCAGTACTTC. As protein: CASSYLGRDNSYEQYF.

Ten or more counts support this clonotype. The chain couples TRBV4-2 to TRBJ2-7, with unresolved D. The length of the CDR3 is 17 residues. The germline gives CDR1 LGHNA, CDR2 YNFKEQ. Trimming took off 0 bases at V and 2 bases at J, with 17 bases between the two ends. CDR3 sequence: CASSQDQLGRLAYEQYF. CDR3 coding DNA: TGTGCCAGCAGCCAAGATCAGTTAGGCAGATTGGCCTACGAGCAGTACTTC.

With regard to this clonotype: Only one base separates this from a far larger clonotype, so it likely reflects a read error. This chain joins TRBV7-9 and TRBJ2-5; TRBD2 is a possible D gene (5 bases). This CDR3 comprises 15 residues. The germline V gene encodes CDR1 SEHNR and CDR2 FQNEAQ (reference sequence). This CDR3 reads CASSPPFRTGNEKFF. The CDR3 nucleotides are TGTGCCAGCAGCCCCCCATTTCGGACCGGGAATGAGAAGTTCTTC.

Of note for this clonotype: One end of the junction fails to match germline, which may point to a read error. The chain is built from TRBV30 and TRBJ1-5; D gene ambiguous. This CDR3 is built from 13 residues. Germline V lookup: CDR1 GTSNPN, CDR2 SVGIG (reference sequence). CDR3 sequence reads: CAGSRVRGKPQHF. In DNA, the CDR3 is TGTGCCGGGAGTAGGGTGCGCGGTAAGCCCCAGCATTTT. Full variable domain (outside the CDR3, taken from reference TRBV30 and TRBJ1-5): SQTIHQWPATLVQPVGSPLSLECTVEGTSNPNLYWYRQAAGRGLQLLFYSVGIGQISSEVPQNLSASRPQDRQFILSSKKLLLSDSGFYLCAGSRVRGKPQHFGDGTRLSIL.

This clonotype appeared many times. The DNA for the CDR3 is TGTGCCAGCACTCCCGGGGGAGGACGCAATCAGCCCCAGCATTTT. Translated: CASTPGGGRNQPQHF. The V gene is TRBV12-3 or TRBV12-4, the J gene TRBJ1-5; perhaps TRBD1 as D (5 bases). The CDR3 runs 15 residues. V was trimmed by 7 bases and J by 2 bases, leaving 15 bases between them.

This clonotype has at least ten counts. The chain recombines TRBV10-2 with TRBJ2-6; 8 bases fit TRBD1. The V gene end was trimmed by 3 bases and the J gene end by 4 bases; junction bases not matched to a gene: 17. CDR1 and CDR2 (germline): WSHSY, SAAADI. CDR3 length equals 20 residues. CDR3 amino acids: CASSEYHGTGSWSGANVLTF. The CDR3 DNA follows: TGCGCCAGCAGTGAATACCACGGGACAGGCTCATGGTCGGGGGCCAACGTCCTGACTTTC.

The gene calls are TRBV20-1 and TRBJ2-7; 14 bases line up with TRBD2. Germline CDR1 DFQATT, CDR2 SNEGSKA (reference sequence). V shed 6 bases, J shed 3 bases, and the junction held 4 bases outside the gene matches. This CDR3 has 14 amino acids. The CDR3 nucleotides read TGCAGTGCAAAGGGACTAGCGGGGGACTACGAGCAGTACTTC. It is translated as CSAKGLAGDYEQYF.

For this clonotype: The DNA is omitted, as the CDR3 cannot be located on it reliably, and the CDR3 follows TCRdb's listing. The chain recombines TRBV5-5 with TRBJ2-3; TRBD2, as called in the table, went unchecked against the DNA. With termini counted, the CDR3 has 15 amino acids. CDR1 and CDR2 from the germline V gene are SGHKS and YYEKEE (reference sequence). The CDR3 protein is CSSSLVASGSDTHYF.

This clonotype was counted many times. One end of the junction fails to match germline, which may point to a read error. The chain is built from TRBV7-7 and TRBJ2-5, with 8 bases that match TRBD2. This CDR3 has 14 amino acids. CDR1 is SSHAT, CDR2 FNYEAQ, per germline (reference sequence). CDR3 region: CASSYGGDQETQYF. The CDR3 DNA reads TGTGCTAGCAGCTACGGGGGGGATCAAGAGACCCAGTACTTC.

There are many counts of this clonotype. J is TRBJ2-3 and V is TRBV13; 7 bases are a match to TRBD2. CDR3 size: 12 residues. V was clipped by 6 bases and J by 6 bases; unmatched bases: 3. CDR1 is PRHDT, CDR2 FYEKMQ, per germline (reference sequence). CDR3 nucleotides: TGTGCCAGCAGAGAGGGAGGGGATACGCAGTATTTT. This encodes CASREGGDTQYF.

In this sample, this clonotype turned up many times. This chain links TRBV19 with TRBJ1-5; 9 bases line up with TRBD1. The germline V gene encodes CDR1 LNHDA and CDR2 SQIVND (reference sequence). The CDR3 is 15 residues long. V shed 4 bases, J shed 6 bases, and the junction held 7 bases outside the gene matches. CDR3 in amino acids: CASSRRDRAFQPQHF. For the CDR3, the DNA is TGTGCCAGTAGTAGAAGGGACAGGGCATTTCAGCCCCAGCATTTT.